Each of the 5 T cell receptor beta chains below was sequenced from the same sample in a study of blood T cell repertoires in COVID-19. This table comes from immunoSEQ multiplex PCR, and its TCRdb copy is limited to in-frame clones, with some not included. Of about 74,000 clones listed, more than 85% are singletons. Material: peripheral blood. These receptors came from a woman aged 55-69 years with active COVID-19.

In its sample, this clone was seen once. The genes are TRBV19 and TRBJ2-7; TRBD2 might be the D (6 bases). CDR1 is LNHDA and CDR2 is SQIVND in the germline V gene (reference sequence). The V and J ends lost 4 bases and 0 bases respectively, with 10 bases between them. This CDR3 has 14 amino acids. The chain's CDR3 is CASSTSTSSYEQYF. The CDR3 bases are TGTGCCAGTAGTACGTCGACTAGCTCCTACGAGCAGTACTTC. Together with reference TRBV19 and TRBJ2-7, the CDR3 gives the full variable domain: DGGITQSPKYLFRKEGQNVTLSCEQNLNHDAMYWYRQDPGQGLRLIYYSQIVNDFQKGDIAEGYSVSREKKESFPLTVTSAQKNPTAFYLCASSTSTSSYEQYFGPGTRLTVT.

CDR3 region: CASSLDPSGRHEQYF. The CDR3 DNA reads as TGTGCCAGCAGCTTAGATCCTAGCGGGAGACACGAGCAGTACTTC. The rearrangement joins TRBV7-9 to TRBJ2-7; 10 bases map to TRBD2. Germline loops: CDR1 SEHNR, CDR2 FQNEAQ (reference sequence). V lost 1 base, J lost 5 bases, and 5 bases stayed unmatched. The CDR3 loop spans 15 amino acids. Based on the CDR3 plus reference TRBV7-9 and TRBJ2-7, the full variable domain is DTGVSQNPRHKITKRGQNVTFRCDPISEHNRLYWYRQTLGQGPEFLTYFQNEAQLEKSRLLSDRFSAERPKGSFSTLEIQRTEQGDSAMYLCASSLDPSGRHEQYFGPGTRLTVT.

The chain has TRBV5-1 and TRBJ2-5, with D perhaps TRBD1 (6 bases). V was shortened by 0 bases and J by 5 bases, with 14 bases between the two germline ends. CDR3 length: 15 amino acids. Germline loops: CDR1 SGHRS, CDR2 YFSETQ. The CDR3, as DNA: TGCGCCAGCAGCTTGGGCGTCTCAGGGGACGAGACCCAGTACTTC. It codes for CASSLGVSGDETQYF. Variable domain in full (rest from reference TRBV5-1 and TRBJ2-5): KAGVTQTPRYLIKTRGQQVTLSCSPISGHRSVSWYQQTPGQGLQFLFEYFSETQRNKGNFPGRFSGRQFSNSRSEMNVSTLELGDSALYLCASSLGVSGDETQYFGPGTRLLVL.

The J gene is TRBJ2-1, the V gene TRBV5-4; 9 nucleotides align to TRBD2. V gave up 5 bases and J gave up 13 bases; unmatched junction bases: 7. CDR1 and CDR2 from the germline V gene are SGHNT and YYREEE (reference sequence). The CDR3 sequence is 12 residues long. CDR3: CASSFPGLAQFF. CDR3 sequence (DNA): TGTGCCAGCAGTTTTCCGGGACTAGCTCAGTTCTTC.

This clone was observed a single time. The J gene is TRBJ2-3, the V gene TRBV6-5; 7 bases are a match to TRBD2. Trimming cost V 6 bases and J 6 bases; bases outside gene matches: 12. Germline V gives CDR1 MNHEY, CDR2 SVGAGI. The CDR3 runs 15 residues. Here the CDR3 DNA reads TGTGCCAGCAGCCTACGTTCCGGGAGGAGGGATACGCAGTATTTT. It translates to CASSLRSGRRDTQYF.